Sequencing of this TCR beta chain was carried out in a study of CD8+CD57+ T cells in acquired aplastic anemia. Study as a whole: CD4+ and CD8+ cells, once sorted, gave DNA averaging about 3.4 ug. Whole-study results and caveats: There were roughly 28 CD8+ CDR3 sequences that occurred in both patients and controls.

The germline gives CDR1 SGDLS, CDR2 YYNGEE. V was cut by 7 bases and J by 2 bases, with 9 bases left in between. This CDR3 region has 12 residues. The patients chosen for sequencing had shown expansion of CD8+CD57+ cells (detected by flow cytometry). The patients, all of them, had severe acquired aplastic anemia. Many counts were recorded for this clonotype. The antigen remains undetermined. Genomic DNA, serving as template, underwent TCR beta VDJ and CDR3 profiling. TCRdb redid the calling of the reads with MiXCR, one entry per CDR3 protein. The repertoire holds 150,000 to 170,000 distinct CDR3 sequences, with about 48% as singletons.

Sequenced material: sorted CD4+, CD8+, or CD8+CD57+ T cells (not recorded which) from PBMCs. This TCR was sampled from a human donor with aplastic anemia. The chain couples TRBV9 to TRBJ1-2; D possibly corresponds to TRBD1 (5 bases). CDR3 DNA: TGTGCCAGCTATCGACAGAACTATGGCTACACCTTC. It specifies CASYRQNYGYTF.